The sequence of this TCR beta chain was determined in a study of blood T cell repertoires in COVID-19. Across the study: COVID-19 samples collected from the United States, Italy and Spain covered acute and convalescent phases. In each case, the material was cDNA or gDNA derived from T cells, B-cell-depleted T cells, or PBMCs.

Authors' data handling: Nucleated cell counts were estimated from reference gene primer amplification. Assay: immunoSEQ multiplex PCR; the TCRdb copy retains only in-frame clones and omits some. V and J calls and clone size are as listed in that table; D and trimming were resolved from the DNA. This sample has about 22,000 clones, with 80% to 90% found just once. The CDR3 loop spans 12 amino acids. Between the trimmed V and J ends, which lost 5 bases and 1 base, there was a span of 5 bases. The germline gives CDR1 MNHEY, CDR2 SVGAGI. The receptor's source is a human donor with active COVID-19. The donor label of this sample is uncertain. Input material: peripheral blood. The rearrangement joins TRBV6-5 to TRBJ1-1, with D possibly being TRBD1 (5 bases). This chain's CDR3 is CASSQGNTEAFF. CDR3 in DNA: TGTGCCAGCAGTCAGGGGAACACTGAAGCTTTCTTT.